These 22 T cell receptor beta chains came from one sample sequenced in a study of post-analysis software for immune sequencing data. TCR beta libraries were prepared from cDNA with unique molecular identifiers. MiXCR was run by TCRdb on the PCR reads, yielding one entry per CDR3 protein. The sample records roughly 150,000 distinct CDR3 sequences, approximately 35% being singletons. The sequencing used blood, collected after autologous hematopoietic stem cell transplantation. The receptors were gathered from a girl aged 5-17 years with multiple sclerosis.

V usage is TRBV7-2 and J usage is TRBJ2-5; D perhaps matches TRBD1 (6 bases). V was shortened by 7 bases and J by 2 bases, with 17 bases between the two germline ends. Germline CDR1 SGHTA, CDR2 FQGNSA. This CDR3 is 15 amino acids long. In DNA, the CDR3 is TGTGCCAGCACCCTAGAGGGGGTTAATCAAGAGACCCAGTACTTC. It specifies CASTLEGVNQETQYF.

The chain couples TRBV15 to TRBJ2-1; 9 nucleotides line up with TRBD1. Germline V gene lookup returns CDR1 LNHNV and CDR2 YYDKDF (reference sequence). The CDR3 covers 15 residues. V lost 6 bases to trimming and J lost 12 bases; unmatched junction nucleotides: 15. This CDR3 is CATSLRDRVSQMQFF. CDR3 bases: TGTGCCACCAGTTTGAGGGACAGGGTTTCTCAAATGCAGTTCTTC.

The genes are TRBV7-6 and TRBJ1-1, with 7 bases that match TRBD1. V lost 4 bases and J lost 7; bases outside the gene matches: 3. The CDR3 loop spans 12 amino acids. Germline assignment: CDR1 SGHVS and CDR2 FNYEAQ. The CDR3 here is CASSSRDSEAFF. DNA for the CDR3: TGTGCCAGCAGCTCCCGGGACAGTGAAGCTTTCTTT.

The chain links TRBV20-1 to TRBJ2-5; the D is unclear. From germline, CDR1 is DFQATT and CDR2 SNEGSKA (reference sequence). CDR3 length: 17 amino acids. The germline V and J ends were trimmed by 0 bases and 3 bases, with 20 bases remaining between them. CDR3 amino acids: CSAREGFWLGWEETQYF. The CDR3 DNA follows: TGCAGTGCTAGAGAGGGTTTTTGGTTGGGTTGGGAAGAGACCCAGTACTTC.

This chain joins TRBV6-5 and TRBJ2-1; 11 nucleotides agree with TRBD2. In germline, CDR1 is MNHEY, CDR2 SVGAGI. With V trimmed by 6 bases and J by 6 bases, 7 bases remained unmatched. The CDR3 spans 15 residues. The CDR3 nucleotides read TGTGCCAGCAGGCGTCTAGCGGGAGGCCCCAATGAGCAGTTCTTC. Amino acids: CASRRLAGGPNEQFF.

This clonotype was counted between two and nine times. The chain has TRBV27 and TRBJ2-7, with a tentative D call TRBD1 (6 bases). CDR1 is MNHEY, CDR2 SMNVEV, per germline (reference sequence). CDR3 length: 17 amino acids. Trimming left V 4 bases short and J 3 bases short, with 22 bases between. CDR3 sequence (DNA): TGTGCCAGCAGTTCCCGGGCGGGCAGGGGCTTATTCTACGAGCAGTACTTC. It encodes CASSSRAGRGLFYEQYF.

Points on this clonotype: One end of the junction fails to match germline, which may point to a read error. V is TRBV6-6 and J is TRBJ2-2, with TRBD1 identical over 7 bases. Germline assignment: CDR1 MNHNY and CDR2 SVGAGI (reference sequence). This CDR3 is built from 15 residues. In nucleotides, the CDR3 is TGTGCCAGCAGAGCGACAGGGTTTGTCACCGGGGAGCTCTTTTTT. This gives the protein CASRATGFVTGELFF.

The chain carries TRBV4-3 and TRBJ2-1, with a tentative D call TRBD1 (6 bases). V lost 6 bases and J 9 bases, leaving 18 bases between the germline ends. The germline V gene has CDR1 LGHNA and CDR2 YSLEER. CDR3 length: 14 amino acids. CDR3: CASSSQGGQREQFF. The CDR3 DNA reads TGCGCCAGCAGTTCCCAAGGAGGACAGCGTGAGCAGTTCTTC.

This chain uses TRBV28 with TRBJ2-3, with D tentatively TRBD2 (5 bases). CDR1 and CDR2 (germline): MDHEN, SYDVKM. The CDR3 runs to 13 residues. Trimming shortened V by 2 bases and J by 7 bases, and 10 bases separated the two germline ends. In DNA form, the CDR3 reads TGTGCCAGCAGTTTACTAGCTCAACATACGCAGTATTTT. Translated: CASSLLAQHTQYF.

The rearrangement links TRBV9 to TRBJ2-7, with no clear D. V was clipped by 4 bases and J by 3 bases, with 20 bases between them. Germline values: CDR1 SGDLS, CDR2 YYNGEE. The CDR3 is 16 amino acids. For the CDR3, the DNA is TGTGCCAGCAGCCCAAAAGGGTCGGATCCTTTCTACGAGCAGTACTTC. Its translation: CASSPKGSDPFYEQYF. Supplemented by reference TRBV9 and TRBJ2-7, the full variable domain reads DSGVTQTPKHLITATGQRVTLRCSPRSGDLSVYWYQQSLDQGLQFLIQYYNGEERAKGNILERFSAQQFPDLHSELNLSSLELGDSALYFCASSPKGSDPFYEQYFGPGTRLTVT.

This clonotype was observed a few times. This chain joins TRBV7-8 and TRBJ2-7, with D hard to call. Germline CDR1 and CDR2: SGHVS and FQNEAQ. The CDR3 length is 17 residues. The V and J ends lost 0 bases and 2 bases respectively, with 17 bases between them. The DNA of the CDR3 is TGTGCCAGCAGCTTAGCGGTGCCGACGACTCTTACCTACGAGCAGTACTTC. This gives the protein CASSLAVPTTLTYEQYF. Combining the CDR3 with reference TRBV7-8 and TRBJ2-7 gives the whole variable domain GAGVSQSPRYKVAKRGQDVALRCDPISGHVSLFWYQQALGQGPEFLTYFQNEAQLDKSGLPSDRFFAERPEGSVSTLKIQRTQQEDSAVYLCASSLAVPTTLTYEQYFGPGTRLTVT.

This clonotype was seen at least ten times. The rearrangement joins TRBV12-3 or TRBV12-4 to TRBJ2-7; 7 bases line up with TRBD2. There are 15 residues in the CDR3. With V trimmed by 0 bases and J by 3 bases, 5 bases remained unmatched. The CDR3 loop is CASSLAGSSGYEQYF. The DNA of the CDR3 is TGTGCCAGCAGTTTAGCAGGGTCTAGCGGCTACGAGCAGTACTTC.

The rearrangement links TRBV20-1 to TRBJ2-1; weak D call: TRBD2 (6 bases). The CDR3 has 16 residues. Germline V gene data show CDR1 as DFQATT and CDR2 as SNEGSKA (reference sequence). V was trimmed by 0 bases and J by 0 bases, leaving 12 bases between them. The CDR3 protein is CSARDLRGSSYNEQFF. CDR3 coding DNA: TGCAGTGCTAGAGATCTTCGGGGGAGCTCCTACAATGAGCAGTTCTTC.

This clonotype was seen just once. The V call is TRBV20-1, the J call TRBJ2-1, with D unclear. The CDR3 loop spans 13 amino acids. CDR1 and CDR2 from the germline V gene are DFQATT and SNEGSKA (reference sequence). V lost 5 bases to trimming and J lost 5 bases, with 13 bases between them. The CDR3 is CSALKADHNEQFF. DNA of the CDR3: TGCAGTGCTCTAAAGGCCGATCACAATGAGCAGTTCTTC.

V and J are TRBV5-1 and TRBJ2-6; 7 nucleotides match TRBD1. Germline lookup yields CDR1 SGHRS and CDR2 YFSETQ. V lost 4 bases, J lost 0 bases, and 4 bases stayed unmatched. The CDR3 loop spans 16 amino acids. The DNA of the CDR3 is TGCGCCAGCAGCCAGGGACAGTACTCTGGGGCCAACGTCCTGACTTTC. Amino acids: CASSQGQYSGANVLTF. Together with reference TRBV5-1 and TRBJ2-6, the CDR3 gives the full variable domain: KAGVTQTPRYLIKTRGQQVTLSCSPISGHRSVSWYQQTPGQGLQFLFEYFSETQRNKGNFPGRFSGRQFSNSRSEMNVSTLELGDSALYLCASSQGQYSGANVLTFGAGSRLTVL.

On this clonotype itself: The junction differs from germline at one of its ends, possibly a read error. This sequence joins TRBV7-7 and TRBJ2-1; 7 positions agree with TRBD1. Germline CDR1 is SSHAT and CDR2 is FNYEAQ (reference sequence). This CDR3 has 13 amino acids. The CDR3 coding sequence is TGTGCTAGCAGCCGCGACAGGGACAGTGAGCAGTTCTTC. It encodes CASSRDRDSEQFF. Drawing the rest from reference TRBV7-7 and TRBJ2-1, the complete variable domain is GAGVSQSPRYKVTKRGQDVTLRCDPISSHATLYWYQQALGQGPEFLTYFNYEAQPDKSGLPSDRFSAERPEGSISTLTIQRTEQRDSAMYRCASSRDRDSEQFFGPGTRLTVL.

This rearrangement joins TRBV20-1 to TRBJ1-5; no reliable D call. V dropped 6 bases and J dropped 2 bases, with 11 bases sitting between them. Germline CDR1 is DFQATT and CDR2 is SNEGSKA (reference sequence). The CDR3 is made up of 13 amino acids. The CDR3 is CSAGGKGNQPQHF. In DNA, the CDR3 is TGCAGTGCCGGCGGGAAGGGCAATCAGCCCCAGCATTTT.

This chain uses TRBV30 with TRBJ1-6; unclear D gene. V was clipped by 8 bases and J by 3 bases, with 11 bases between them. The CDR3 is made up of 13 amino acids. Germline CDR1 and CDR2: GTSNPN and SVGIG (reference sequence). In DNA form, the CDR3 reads TGTGCCCATCGACACCTCTATAATTCACCCCTCCACTTT. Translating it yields CAHRHLYNSPLHF.

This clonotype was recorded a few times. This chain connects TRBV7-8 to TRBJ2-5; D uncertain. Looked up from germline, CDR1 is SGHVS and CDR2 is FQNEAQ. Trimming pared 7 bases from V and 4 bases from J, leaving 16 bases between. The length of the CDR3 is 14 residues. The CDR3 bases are TGTGCCAGCAACCGAAGGGAACGCCCAGAGACCCAGTACTTC. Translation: CASNRRERPETQYF. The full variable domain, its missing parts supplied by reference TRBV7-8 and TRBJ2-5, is GAGVSQSPRYKVAKRGQDVALRCDPISGHVSLFWYQQALGQGPEFLTYFQNEAQLDKSGLPSDRFFAERPEGSVSTLKIQRTQQEDSAVYLCASNRRERPETQYFGPGTRLLVL.

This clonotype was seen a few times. The CDR3 sequence is CSVKTSGRGQETQYF. The CDR3 DNA reads as TGCAGCGTCAAGACTAGCGGGAGAGGGCAAGAGACCCAGTACTTC. The rearrangement joins TRBV29-1 to TRBJ2-5; 12 bases are a match to TRBD2. CDR3 length equals 15 residues. Germline CDR1 and CDR2: SQVTM and ANQGSEA. J gave up 2 bases and V 6 bases, and 7 bases lay outside the gene matches. The full variable domain, with the rest looked up from reference TRBV29-1 and TRBJ2-5, is SAVISQKPSRDICQRGTSLTIQCQVDSQVTMMFWYRQQPGQSLTLIATANQGSEATYESGFVIDKFPISRPNLTFSTLTVSNMSPEDSSIYLCSVKTSGRGQETQYFGPGTRLLVL.

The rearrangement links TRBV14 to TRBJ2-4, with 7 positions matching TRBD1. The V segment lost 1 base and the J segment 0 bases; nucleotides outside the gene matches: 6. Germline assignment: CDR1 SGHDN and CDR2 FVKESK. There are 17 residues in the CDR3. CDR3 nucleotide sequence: TGTGCCAGCAGCCAAGGGTTTACAGGGGTAGCCAAAAACATTCAGTACTTC. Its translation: CASSQGFTGVAKNIQYF.

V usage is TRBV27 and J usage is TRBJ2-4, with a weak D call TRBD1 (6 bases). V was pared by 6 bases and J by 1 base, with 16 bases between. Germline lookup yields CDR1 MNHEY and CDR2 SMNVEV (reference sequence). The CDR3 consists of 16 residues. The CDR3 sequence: CASSRRGERAKNIQYF. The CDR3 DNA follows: TGTGCCAGCAGCCGCAGGGGCGAGAGGGCCAAAAACATTCAGTACTTC.